This TCR beta chain came from a study of cytomegalovirus exposure and HLA in healthy donors. This clone was recorded a few times. The antigen is not known. The primer mix had 60 Vbeta and 13 Jbeta primers. Clones were sequenced by immunoSEQ multiplex PCR, and TCRdb holds only the in-frame ones, with some missing. The sample lists roughly 130,000 clones, approximately 8.7% seen once, with 4.5% to 5.5% in the top ten. Donors in the study were healthy people who gave bone marrow. Study-level points and caveats: The study recorded more than 150 TCR beta chains that were cytomegalovirus-associated. It is likely that the observed cluster of highly shared sequence variants was a sequencing artifact.

This receptor was taken from a man aged 35 to 55 in good health and CMV-seronegative. Material: PBMCs.

Here the CDR3 DNA reads TGTGCCAGCAGTGAAGGACAGGGGGCTGGAAACACCATATATTTT. It yields the protein CASSEGQGAGNTIYF. The V and J genes are TRBV6-1 and TRBJ1-3; 9 bases align to TRBD1. CDR1 is MNHNS, CDR2 SASEGT, per germline. CDR3 length: 15 residues. Trimming removed 1 base from V and 2 bases from J; junction bases left unmatched: 0.